Each of the 7 T cell receptor beta chains below was sequenced from the same sample in a study of T cell changes during pregnancy in multiple sclerosis. Generated by immunoSEQ multiplex PCR, the TCRdb table keeps only in-frame clones and is missing some. The table has some 70,000 clones, over 75% seen once; the top ten hold roughly 1.5%. Here the sequenced sample was peripheral blood, taken in the third trimester of pregnancy. The receptors here all came from a female donor with multiple sclerosis, enrolled in a pregnancy study.

The gene calls are TRBV25-1 and TRBJ2-1, with 7 bases matching TRBD1. CDR1 and CDR2 (germline): MGHDK, SYGVNS. The CDR3 sequence is 14 residues long. Trimming removed 3 bases from V and 5 bases from J; junction bases left unmatched: 4. CDR3 coding DNA: TGTGCCAGCAGTGAGTACAGGGGCCACAATGAGCAGTTCTTC. Translated: CASSEYRGHNEQFF. The variable domain in full, completed from reference TRBV25-1 and TRBJ2-1, reads EADIYQTPRYLVIGTGKKITLECSQTMGHDKMYWYQQDPGMELHLIHYSYGVNSTEKGDLSSESTVSRIRTEHFPLTLESARPSHTSQYLCASSEYRGHNEQFFGPGTRLTVL.

The chain is built from TRBV29-1 and TRBJ2-3, with D perhaps matching TRBD2 (6 bases). The CDR3 has 14 amino acids. Germline V gives CDR1 SQVTM, CDR2 ANQGSEA. V was shortened by 1 base and J by 4 bases, with 12 bases between the two germline ends. The CDR3 spells CSVEGQAGSDTQYF. CDR3 nucleotide sequence: TGCAGCGTTGAAGGGCAGGCGGGATCAGATACGCAGTATTTT.

The chain combines TRBV10-3 with TRBJ2-5, with D perhaps TRBD2 (6 bases). The CDR3 loop spans 16 amino acids. Germline V gives CDR1 ENHRY, CDR2 SYGVKD. The ends were cut back, 2 bases at V and 5 bases at J, with 18 bases in the middle. The DNA for the CDR3 is TGTGCCATCAGTGAGGACCCGGGACTCTCAGCGGAGACCCAGTACTTC. It encodes CAISEDPGLSAETQYF.

This clone was seen only once. The V gene is TRBV7-8, the J gene TRBJ2-7; perhaps TRBD1 as D (6 bases). V shed 3 bases and J shed 4 bases, with 13 bases lying between them. The germline V gene has CDR1 SGHVS and CDR2 FQNEAQ. The CDR3 is 14 residues long. The CDR3 spells CASSLVQGVYEQYF. The DNA for the CDR3 is TGTGCCAGCAGCTTGGTACAGGGTGTTTACGAGCAGTACTTC.

The rearrangement joins TRBV9 to TRBJ2-2; tentative D call: TRBD1 (6 bases). CDR1 and CDR2 (germline): SGDLS, YYNGEE. The CDR3 has 18 amino acids. Between the trimmed V and J ends, which lost 4 bases and 0 bases, there was a span of 19 bases. DNA of the CDR3: TGTGCCAGCAGCACACGGACCAAACCAGGGGCGAACACCGGGGAGCTGTTTTTT. It codes for CASSTRTKPGANTGELFF.

This clone turned up a few times. The chain recombines TRBV4-1 with TRBJ1-5; 9 bases line up with TRBD1. V trimming: 3 bases; J trimming: 12 bases; junction bases outside the gene matches: 6. CDR1 is MGHRA and CDR2 is YSYEKL in the germline V gene. There are 13 residues in the CDR3. DNA for the CDR3: TGCGCCAGCAGCCACACGAGACAGGGGGTCCAGCATTTT. Protein product: CASSHTRQGVQHF.

This chain uses TRBV18 with TRBJ1-1, with 7 bases fitting TRBD1. After removal of 6 bases from V and 5 bases from J, the junction contained 9 bases not matched to a gene. The CDR3 totals 14 residues. The germline CDR1 and CDR2 sequences are KGHSH and LQKENI. For the CDR3, the DNA is TGTGCCAGCTCGCCCGGGACAGAGTCTACTGAAGCTTTCTTT. Translating gives CASSPGTESTEAFF.